This is a list of T cell receptor beta chains from one sample in a study of blood T cell repertoires in COVID-19. Produced via immunoSEQ multiplex PCR; TCRdb's table is partial and in-frame only. Of some 420,000 clones in the sample, 75% to 90% are singletons; the top ten hold around 1.1%. Material for sequencing was PBMCs or T cells enriched from blood (not recorded which). The receptors here all came from a man aged 30-40 years who had recovered from COVID-19. Each CDR3 is given with its conserved first and last residue. Fields, in order: CDR3 length, J gene, V gene, CDR3 protein.

13	TRBJ1-5	TRBV19	CASSITPNQPQHF
14	TRBJ1-2	TRBV2	CASSAIDRLYGYTF
17	TRBJ2-2	TRBV5-5	CASSLLSDPTGTGELFF
13	TRBJ2-5	TRBV27	CASKSREKETQYF
12	TRBJ1-1	TRBV2	CASFAGSSEAFF
18	TRBJ1-5	TRBV24-1	CATSDSPGQGVGNQPQHF
16	TRBJ2-7	TRBV5-4	CASSLSSGTGAYEQYF
16	TRBJ1-1	TRBV14	CASSQEYLGQNTEAFF
13	TRBJ2-5	TRBV7-9	CASSLGGWETQYF
16	TRBJ2-5	TRBV30	CAWSVARTPGSRAQYF
13	TRBJ2-7	TRBV7-2	CASSFLSSYEQYF
12	TRBJ2-1	TRBV28	CASSLGLGEQFF
15	TRBJ2-1	TRBV2	CASSAASGGYNEQFF
16	TRBJ2-5	TRBV13	CASSPSGGGSKETQYF
16	TRBJ2-1	TRBV19	CASSIQRTGYGDEQFF
14	TRBJ2-7	TRBV10-2	CASTGAANHYEQYF
14	TRBJ2-1	TRBV19	CASTGLAEGDEQFF
17	TRBJ1-5	TRBV5-1	CASSLGTGVFSNQPQHF
13	TRBJ1-2	TRBV28	CASSLEAGSGYTF
15	TRBJ2-1	TRBV10-3	CAISEGGTRVVEQFF
13	TRBJ2-5	TRBV6-5	CASSLLEGGAQYF
17	TRBJ2-2	TRBV5-4	CASSLVGEAQGTGELFF